This T cell receptor beta chain emerged from a study of T cell repertoires in cytomegalovirus infection (dated by TCRdb to the late 2010s). Background for the entire study: The peptide stimulations were aimed at well-studied HLA-B-restricted epitopes as well as recently identified HLA-C-restricted CMV epitopes, whose presentation resists viral immunomodulation. The HLA type of each donor mattered for the analysis, because public TCR beta signatures pointed to carriage of CMV infection along with the matching HLA type. Beyond this particular receptor, the publication reports: The ex vivo response was dominated by HLA-C-restricted CMV-specific TCR beta clonotypes, which also provided the single most frequent clonotype in two of eight donors. In both this cohort and an independent roughly 400-donor cohort, the cumulative frequency of public TCR beta family members distinguished carriers of CMV infection plus the relevant HLA type.

The run used an Illumina HiSeq 1500. TCRdb reprocessed the public reads (quality trimming at Q25 with fastp, clone calling with MiXCR) and kept in-frame beta chains. CDR3 protein duplicates are merged, each entry listing the most common genes and DNA. The sample yields a few hundred thousand distinct CDR3 sequences; roughly 28% were counted once. The biggest ten clones account for around 19% of the sample. This specimen's treatment or condition label, per the study, means: in vitro stimulation with specific CMV peptide epitopes to enrich CMV-specific T cells. There are 14 amino acids in the CDR3, from cysteine to phenylalanine inclusive. Only the CDR3 part of the read is kept: 42 bases, read in frame from the first base. CDR1 and CDR2 are drawn from the germline V gene (reference sequence): SSHAT, FNYEAQ. To note about this clonotype: Its antigen remains undetermined. The junction shows a germline mismatch at one end, possibly a read error.

The sequence was obtained from a human donor in good health (CMV status not recorded). Some clones in this sample may be carry-over from other donors' samples. The V and J genes are TRBV7-7 and TRBJ2-5; the D gene lacks a confident call. The sequencing here drew on cultured PBMCs, taken from culture after CMV antigen stimulation. The CDR3 sequence is CASSSDWFLETQYF. The DNA reads as follows: TGTGCTAGCAGCTCCGACTGGTTCTTGGAGACCCAGTACTTC. Extended through the reference TRBV7-7 and TRBJ2-5 proteins, this CDR3 yields the full variable domain: GAGVSQSPRYKVTKRGQDVTLRCDPISSHATLYWYQQALGQGPEFLTYFNYEAQPDKSGLPSDRFSAERPEGSISTLTIQRTEQRDSAMYRCASSSDWFLETQYFGPGTRLLVL.